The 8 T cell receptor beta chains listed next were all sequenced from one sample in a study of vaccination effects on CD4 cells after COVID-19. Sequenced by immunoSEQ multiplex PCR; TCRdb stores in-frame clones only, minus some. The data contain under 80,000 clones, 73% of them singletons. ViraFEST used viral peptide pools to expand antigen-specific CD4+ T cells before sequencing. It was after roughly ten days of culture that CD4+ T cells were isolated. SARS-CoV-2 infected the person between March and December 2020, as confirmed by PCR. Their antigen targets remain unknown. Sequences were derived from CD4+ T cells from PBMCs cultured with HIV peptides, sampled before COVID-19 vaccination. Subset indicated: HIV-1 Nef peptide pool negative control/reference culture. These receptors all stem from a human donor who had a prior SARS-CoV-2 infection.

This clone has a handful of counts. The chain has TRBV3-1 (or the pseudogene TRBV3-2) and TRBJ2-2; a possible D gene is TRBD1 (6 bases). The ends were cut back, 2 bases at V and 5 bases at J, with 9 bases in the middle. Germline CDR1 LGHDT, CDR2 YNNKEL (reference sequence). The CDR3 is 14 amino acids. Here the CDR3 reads CASSQQGRTGELFF. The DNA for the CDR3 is TGTGCCAGCAGCCAACAGGGGCGAACCGGGGAGCTGTTTTTT.

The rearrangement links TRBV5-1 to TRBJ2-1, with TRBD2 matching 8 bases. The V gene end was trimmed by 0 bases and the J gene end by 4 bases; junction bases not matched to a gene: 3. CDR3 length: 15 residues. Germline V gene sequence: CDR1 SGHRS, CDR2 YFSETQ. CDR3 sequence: CASSLGTSLYNEQFF. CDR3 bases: TGCGCCAGCAGCTTGGGGACTAGCCTATACAATGAGCAGTTCTTC. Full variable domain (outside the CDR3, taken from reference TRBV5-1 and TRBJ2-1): KAGVTQTPRYLIKTRGQQVTLSCSPISGHRSVSWYQQTPGQGLQFLFEYFSETQRNKGNFPGRFSGRQFSNSRSEMNVSTLELGDSALYLCASSLGTSLYNEQFFGPGTRLTVL.

The CDR3 protein is CASSIWLQGEVQYF. The CDR3 bases are TGTGCCAGTAGTATCTGGTTACAGGGGGAGGTCCAGTACTTC. V is TRBV19 and J is TRBJ2-5; TRBD1 matches 8 bases. The CDR3 consists of 14 residues. Trimming took 3 bases from V and 10 from J; bases not matched to a gene: 10. CDR1 and CDR2 (germline): LNHDA, SQIVND (reference sequence).

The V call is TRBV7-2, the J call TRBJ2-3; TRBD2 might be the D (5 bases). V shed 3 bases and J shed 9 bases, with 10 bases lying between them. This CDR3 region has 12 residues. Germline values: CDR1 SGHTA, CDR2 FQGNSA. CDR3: CASSFEGATQYF. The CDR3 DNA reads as TGTGCCAGCAGCTTTGAGGGAGCGACGCAGTATTTT.

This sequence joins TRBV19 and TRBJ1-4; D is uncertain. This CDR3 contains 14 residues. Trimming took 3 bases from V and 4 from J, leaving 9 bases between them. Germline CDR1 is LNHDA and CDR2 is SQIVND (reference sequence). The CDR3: CASSISILNEKLFF. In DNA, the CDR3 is TGTGCCAGTAGTATTTCCATCCTTAATGAAAAACTGTTTTTT.

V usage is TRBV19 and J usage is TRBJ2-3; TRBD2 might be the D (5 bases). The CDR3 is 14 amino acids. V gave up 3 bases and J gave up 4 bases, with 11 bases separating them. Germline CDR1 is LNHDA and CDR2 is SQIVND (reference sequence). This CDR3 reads CASSIYDGADTQYF. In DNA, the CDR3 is TGTGCCAGTAGTATCTATGACGGGGCAGATACGCAGTATTTT.

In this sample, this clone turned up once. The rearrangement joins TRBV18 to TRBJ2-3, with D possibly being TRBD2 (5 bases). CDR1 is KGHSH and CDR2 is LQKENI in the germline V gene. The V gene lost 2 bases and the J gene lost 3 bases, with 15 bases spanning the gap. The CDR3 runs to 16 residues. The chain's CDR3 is CASSPYEGISTDTQYF. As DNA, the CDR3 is TGTGCCAGCTCACCATACGAGGGTATTAGTACAGATACGCAGTATTTT.

The CDR3 is CASSGTTAGNEQFF. The DNA of the CDR3 is TGCGCCAGCAGCGGTACAACCGCGGGCAATGAGCAGTTCTTC. The V gene is TRBV5-1, the J gene TRBJ2-1; D possibly corresponds to TRBD2 (5 bases). Trimming pared 4 bases from V and 6 bases from J, leaving 14 bases between. The CDR3 consists of 14 residues. The germline V gene encodes CDR1 SGHRS and CDR2 YFSETQ.